Shown below are 26 T cell receptor beta chains from a single sample sequenced in a study of T cells in Graves' hyperthyroidism and ophthalmopathy. Amplified TCR beta CDR3 regions came from RNA transcripts. HTBI primers were the set used in a first-round RT-PCR of the TCR CDR3. TCRdb re-called the multiplex PCR reads through MiXCR, storing one row per CDR3 protein. This repertoire shows roughly 160,000 distinct CDR3 sequences, 9.4% found once; its top ten account for approximately 20%. Sequenced input: blood. Receptors were obtained from a woman younger than 35 with Graves' hyperthyroidism that later progressed to Graves' ophthalmopathy.

A single count supports this clonotype. A much larger clone differs by one base, so this may be a read error. This chain joins TRBV25-1 and TRBJ1-4, with a possible D match to TRBD1 (5 bases). The germline V and J ends were trimmed by 4 bases and 4 bases, with 10 bases remaining between them. Germline CDR1 is MGHDK and CDR2 is SYGVNS. The CDR3 runs to 14 residues. This chain's CDR3 is CASSATGYNEKLFF. In nucleotides, the CDR3 is TGTGCCAGCAGTGCCACAGGTTATAATGAAAAACTGTTTTTT. The full variable domain, with the rest looked up from reference TRBV25-1 and TRBJ1-4, is EADIYQTPRYLVIGTGKKITLECSQTMGHDKMYWYQQDPGMELHLIHYSYGVNSTEKGDLSSESTVSRIRTEHFPLTLESARPSHTSQYLCASSATGYNEKLFFGSGTQLSVL.

This clonotype was picked up many times. The V and J genes are TRBV7-3 and TRBJ2-1; the D is unclear. V was shortened by 1 base and J by 2 bases, with 6 bases between the two germline ends. The CDR3 totals 14 residues. From germline, CDR1 is SGHTA and CDR2 FQGTGA. The CDR3 region has the DNA TGTGCCAGCAGCTTAAATCCAGCCTACAATGAGCAGTTCTTC. Protein: CASSLNPAYNEQFF.

This clonotype was counted between two and nine times. This rearrangement joins TRBV3-1 to TRBJ2-2, with 11 bases fitting TRBD2. The trim removed 1 base at V and 4 bases at J, leaving 5 bases unmatched. The CDR3 sequence is 17 residues long. Germline CDR1 reads LGHDT; CDR2 reads YNNKEL (reference sequence). The CDR3 region has the DNA TGTGCCAGCAGCCAAGGACTAGCGGGAAGGGGCACCGGGGAGCTGTTTTTT. Protein: CASSQGLAGRGTGELFF.

About this clonotype: A much larger clone sits a single nucleotide away, making a read error possible. V gene TRBV4-1 combines with J gene TRBJ2-7; D could derive from TRBD1 or TRBD2 (6 bases each). CDR1 is MGHRA and CDR2 is YSYEKL in the germline V gene. The CDR3 is 15 amino acids. The germline V and J ends were trimmed by 1 base and 5 bases, with 15 bases remaining between them. CDR3 in amino acids: CASSQGIGGGHEQYF. CDR3 DNA sequence: TGCGCCAGCAGCCAAGGGATCGGGGGCGGCCACGAGCAGTACTTC.

The chain has TRBV5-4 and TRBJ2-5, with TRBD2 matching over 12 bases. CDR1 is SGHNT, CDR2 YYREEE, per germline (reference sequence). V trimming: 4 bases; J trimming: 5 bases; junction bases outside the gene matches: 24. This CDR3 spans 21 amino acids. The CDR3 loop reads CASSLDRGVGTSGGLSETQYF. DNA for the CDR3: TGTGCCAGCAGCCTCGACAGGGGGGTCGGTACTAGCGGGGGGCTTTCGGAGACCCAGTACTTC.

The gene calls are TRBV19 and TRBJ1-5, with D possibly being TRBD1 (5 bases). Trimming took 5 bases from V and 0 from J, leaving 17 bases between them. The CDR3 consists of 17 residues. Germline values: CDR1 LNHDA, CDR2 SQIVND (reference sequence). The chain's CDR3 is CASSWNVGGNSNQPQHF. The CDR3 coding sequence is TGTGCCAGTAGTTGGAATGTTGGGGGAAATAGCAATCAGCCCCAGCATTTT.

The table lists this clonotype with many counts. The rearrangement links TRBV20-1 to TRBJ2-7; D is unclear. Trimming left V 3 bases short and J 0 bases short, with 12 bases between. The CDR3 has 14 amino acids. Germline V CDR1 and CDR2: DFQATT, SNEGSKA (reference sequence). CDR3 coding DNA: TGCAGTGCTAGTTACGGGCAGTCCTCCTACGAGCAGTACTTC. Translation gives CSASYGQSSYEQYF.

This clonotype was counted at least ten times. The genes are TRBV2 and TRBJ1-1, with a possible D match to TRBD1 (6 bases). This CDR3 has 14 residues. V lost 8 bases and J 4 bases, leaving 17 bases between the germline ends. Germline CDR1 and CDR2: SNHLY and FYNNEI. The CDR3 DNA reads as TGTGCCAGCCTCAGGGGTCAGTTAGCCACTGAAGCTTTCTTT. Amino acids: CASLRGQLATEAFF.

This clonotype came up a few times. CDR3 in DNA: TGTGCCAGCAGAACCGAGGGGGCCCTCTCTGGGGCCAACGTCCTGACTTTC. It encodes CASRTEGALSGANVLTF. This chain uses TRBV6-1 with TRBJ2-6, with 7 nucleotides matching TRBD1. The CDR3 sequence is 17 residues long. The junction had 8 bases not matched to a gene; V was cut back by 6 bases and J by 0 bases. Germline V CDR1 and CDR2: MNHNS, SASEGT.

This clonotype showed up many times. The chain joins TRBV28 to TRBJ2-5; D perhaps matches TRBD1 (6 bases). The V end lost 9 bases, the J end lost 2 bases, and 16 bases lay between the germline ends. Per the germline V gene, CDR1 is MDHEN and CDR2 is SYDVKM. The CDR3 runs 14 residues. The CDR3 protein is CASKSGAIQETQYF. CDR3 nucleotide sequence: TGTGCCAGTAAATCAGGGGCGATTCAAGAGACCCAGTACTTC. Variable domain in full (rest from reference TRBV28 and TRBJ2-5): DVKVTQSSRYLVKRTGEKVFLECVQDMDHENMFWYRQDPGLGLRLIYFSYDVKMKEKGDIPEGYSVSREKKERFSLILESASTNQTSMYLCASKSGAIQETQYFGPGTRLLVL.

This clonotype was counted many times. CDR3 coding DNA: TGTGCCACGTCAAGGGACGAGGAGGGCCAGCCCCAGCATTTT. Amino acids: CATSRDEEGQPQHF. The V gene is TRBV6-1, the J gene TRBJ1-5; D is perhaps TRBD1 (5 bases). CDR3 length: 14 amino acids. V lost 10 bases to trimming and J lost 7 bases, with 20 bases between them. Germline V gene lookup returns CDR1 MNHNS and CDR2 SASEGT.

This clonotype is a singleton in its sample. The J gene is TRBJ2-2, the V gene TRBV7-3; TRBD2 agrees at 10 bases. Per the germline V gene, CDR1 is SGHTA and CDR2 is FQGTGA. Trimming at V came to 1 base and at J to 4 bases, leaving 6 bases not matched to a gene. The CDR3 covers 17 residues. The CDR3, as DNA: TGTGCCAGCAGCTTAAGCCTGAGCGGGGGGGCCACCGGGGAGCTGTTTTTT. Protein sequence: CASSLSLSGGATGELFF.

This clonotype was picked up many times. The rearrangement uses TRBV3-1 and TRBJ2-5; D may match TRBD1 or TRBD2 (5 bases each). V was clipped by 6 bases and J by 5 bases, with 16 bases between them. This CDR3 spans 14 amino acids. Germline CDR1 is LGHDT and CDR2 is YNNKEL (reference sequence). The CDR3 sequence: CASRGLGRRETQYF. In DNA form, the CDR3 reads TGTGCCAGCAGAGGACTGGGACGCCGGGAGACCCAGTACTTC.

There are many counts of this clonotype. V usage is TRBV20-1 and J usage is TRBJ2-2; D may be TRBD1 (6 bases). Germline assignment: CDR1 DFQATT and CDR2 SNEGSKA (reference sequence). V shed 3 bases and J shed 6 bases, with 14 bases lying between them. CDR3 length: 14 amino acids. The DNA of the CDR3 is TGCAGTGCTAGGGAAAATGAGGGGGCCGGGGAGCTGTTTTTT. Translated: CSARENEGAGELFF.

The J gene is TRBJ2-2, the V gene TRBV19; 7 positions match TRBD1. This CDR3 spans 15 amino acids. The germline gives CDR1 LNHDA, CDR2 SQIVND (reference sequence). V dropped 1 base and J dropped 7; count of bases not matched to a gene: 6. The CDR3 sequence is CASSIVQGSGGELFF. As DNA, the CDR3 is TGTGCCAGTAGTATAGTACAGGGGAGTGGCGGGGAGCTGTTTTTT.

This clonotype was observed at least ten times. The chain employs TRBV20-1 and TRBJ1-2; D gene unclear. Per the germline V gene, CDR1 is DFQATT and CDR2 is SNEGSKA (reference sequence). V lost 3 bases and J lost 5, with 1 base in between. The CDR3 is 9 residues long. The chain's CDR3 is CSASYGYTF. The CDR3 nucleotides read TGCAGTGCTAGTTATGGCTACACCTTC.

In its sample, this clonotype was seen many times. The chain is built from TRBV19 and TRBJ2-2, with TRBD2 identical over 12 bases. The CDR3 is 17 residues long. Unmatched junction bases numbered 8, after V lost 3 bases and J lost 6 bases. CDR1 is LNHDA, CDR2 SQIVND, per germline (reference sequence). As DNA, the CDR3 is TGTGCCAGTAGTATCGTAAGACTAGCGGGAGAAGCCGGGGAGCTGTTTTTT. Encoded protein: CASSIVRLAGEAGELFF.

The chain links TRBV30 to TRBJ1-6, with D possibly matching TRBD1 (6 bases). In germline, CDR1 is GTSNPN, CDR2 SVGIG (reference sequence). Trimming pared 2 bases from V and 10 bases from J, leaving 18 bases between. The CDR3 sequence is 15 residues long. Written as DNA, the CDR3 is TGTGCCTGGAGTCCCAACAGGGTGCGTAGCTCACCCCTCCACTTT. Protein product: CAWSPNRVRSSPLHF. Full variable domain (rest looked up from reference TRBV30 and TRBJ1-6): SQTIHQWPATLVQPVGSPLSLECTVEGTSNPNLYWYRQAAGRGLQLLFYSVGIGQISSEVPQNLSASRPQDRQFILSSKKLLLSDSGFYLCAWSPNRVRSSPLHFGNGTRLTVT.

In its sample, this clonotype was seen a few times. In DNA, the CDR3 is TGCGCCAGCAGCTACCCCCCCCGGACGGCGAACACCGGGGAGCTGTTTTTT. It codes for CASSYPPRTANTGELFF. V usage is TRBV4-1 and J usage is TRBJ2-2; unclear D gene. V was trimmed by 5 bases and J by 0 bases, leaving 16 bases between them. CDR1 and CDR2 (germline): MGHRA, YSYEKL. The CDR3 extends over 17 amino acids.

The sample holds many counts of this clonotype. This chain joins TRBV20-1 and TRBJ1-1; D unresolved. This CDR3 contains 14 residues. V was shortened by 0 bases and J by 6 bases, with 14 bases between the two germline ends. Germline values: CDR1 DFQATT, CDR2 SNEGSKA (reference sequence). The CDR3 nucleotides read TGCAGTGCTAGAGATCCGGGTAGGGTCTCTGAAGCTTTCTTT. Its translation: CSARDPGRVSEAFF.

This sequence joins TRBV3-1 and TRBJ2-2; possible D gene TRBD1, 6 bases. CDR3 length equals 16 residues. From germline, CDR1 is LGHDT and CDR2 YNNKEL (reference sequence). V dropped 5 bases and J dropped 1 base, with 14 bases sitting between them. In nucleotides, the CDR3 is TGTGCCAGCAGCACAACAGGGCCACAGAACACCGGGGAGCTGTTTTTT. This gives the protein CASSTTGPQNTGELFF.

This clonotype occurred many times. The CDR3 loop reads CASSIAPTEGAPNQPQHF. CDR3 coding DNA: TGTGCCAGTAGTATAGCCCCAACAGAGGGGGCTCCGAATCAGCCCCAGCATTTT. The chain combines TRBV19 with TRBJ1-5; 7 bases line up with TRBD1. After removal of 1 base from V and 4 bases from J, the junction contained 13 bases not matched to a gene. The CDR3 has 18 amino acids. Germline V CDR1 and CDR2: LNHDA, SQIVND (reference sequence). The full variable domain, completed using reference TRBV19 and TRBJ1-5, is DGGITQSPKYLFRKEGQNVTLSCEQNLNHDAMYWYRQDPGQGLRLIYYSQIVNDFQKGDIAEGYSVSREKKESFPLTVTSAQKNPTAFYLCASSIAPTEGAPNQPQHFGDGTRLSIL.

Concerning this clonotype: Relative to the germline gene, one junction end is altered; a read error may explain this. The rearrangement uses TRBV27 and TRBJ2-1; D is perhaps TRBD1 or TRBD2 (5 bases each). The germline CDR1 and CDR2 sequences are MNHEY and SMNVEV (reference sequence). The CDR3 has 15 amino acids. The CDR3 here is CASSLDSRGGNEHFF. Here the CDR3 DNA reads TGTGCCAGCAGTTTAGACAGTCGGGGCGGCAATGAGCATTTCTTC.

This clonotype was recorded many times. The junction departs from the called germline gene at one end, perhaps through a read error. The J gene is TRBJ2-5, the V gene TRBV2; D not certain. The germline V gene encodes CDR1 SNHLY and CDR2 FYNNEI. The CDR3 runs 10 residues. The CDR3 region has the DNA TGTGCCAGGAGTGCTGAGACCCAGTACTTC. The encoded protein is CARSAETQYF.

The table lists this clonotype with many counts. This chain uses TRBV3-1 with TRBJ2-3, with no clear D. Germline V lookup: CDR1 LGHDT, CDR2 YNNKEL (reference sequence). The CDR3 runs to 12 residues. Deletions cut 0 bases from V and 6 bases from J, with 4 bases between. CDR3 protein: CASSQDPDTQYF. The DNA of the CDR3 is TGTGCCAGCAGCCAAGATCCCGATACGCAGTATTTT.

This clonotype was picked up many times. The chain couples TRBV7-2 to TRBJ1-6, with 9 bases lining up with TRBD1. The germline CDR1 and CDR2 sequences are SGHTA and FQGNSA. This CDR3 spans 15 amino acids. The J segment lost 10 bases and the V segment lost 4 bases, leaving 8 bases of the junction unmatched. CDR3 region: CASSSTTGGTSPLHF. CDR3 DNA: TGTGCCAGCAGCTCGACGACAGGGGGGACCTCACCCCTCCACTTT. The variable domain in full, completed from reference TRBV7-2 and TRBJ1-6, reads GAGVSQSPSNKVTEKGKDVELRCDPISGHTALYWYRQSLGQGLEFLIYFQGNSAPDKSGLPSDRFSAERTGGSVSTLTIQRTQQEDSAVYLCASSSTTGGTSPLHFGNGTRLTVT.